The source of this T cell receptor (beta chain) is a study of cytomegalovirus exposure and HLA in healthy donors. This CDR3 has 12 residues. The ends were cut back, 6 bases at V and 4 bases at J, with 10 bases in the middle. Germline V gene lookup returns CDR1 MDHEN and CDR2 SYDVKM. Amplification used 60 Vbeta primers and 13 Jbeta primers. Measured with immunoSEQ multiplex PCR; TCRdb has only the in-frame clones, and not every one. Here the sample spans roughly 100,000 clones, roughly a tenth being singletons. There are a few counts of this clone. The TCR sequence derives from a man between 35 and 55 years old in good health and CMV-seropositive. The chain couples TRBV28 to TRBJ2-7; D possibly corresponds to TRBD1 (6 bases). Sequenced input: PBMCs. DNA for the CDR3: TGTGCCAGCAGGAACAGGGATTACGAGCAGTACTTC. It specifies CASRNRDYEQYF.